The T cell receptor beta chain described here comes from a study of blood T cell repertoires in COVID-19. Study information: Collection of acute and convalescent COVID-19 samples took place in the United States, Italy and Spain. Sources were T cells, B-cell-depleted T cells, or PBMCs; the material itself was cDNA or gDNA.

Per the authors' pipeline: The assay estimated nucleated cells by amplifying reference gene primers. Sequenced by immunoSEQ multiplex PCR; TCRdb stores in-frame clones only, minus some. Clone size and the V and J calls come from that table; the DNA yielded D and trimming. Of hundreds of thousands of clones listed, over 80% were seen once; the top ten hold approximately 2.5%. Germline V gives CDR1 MDHEN, CDR2 SYDVKM. The V gene end was trimmed by 6 bases and the J gene end by 4 bases; junction bases not matched to a gene: 5. The CDR3 runs to 13 residues. This clone has a handful of counts. Distinct nucleotide sequences in the sample also encode this CDR3.

The receptor was derived from a woman in her sixties or seventies with active or convalescent COVID-19. V and J are TRBV28 and TRBJ1-2; 7 nucleotides align to TRBD1. The sample was peripheral blood. This CDR3 reads CASRPGQIYGYTF. CDR3 DNA: TGTGCCAGCAGACCGGGACAGATCTATGGCTACACCTTC.